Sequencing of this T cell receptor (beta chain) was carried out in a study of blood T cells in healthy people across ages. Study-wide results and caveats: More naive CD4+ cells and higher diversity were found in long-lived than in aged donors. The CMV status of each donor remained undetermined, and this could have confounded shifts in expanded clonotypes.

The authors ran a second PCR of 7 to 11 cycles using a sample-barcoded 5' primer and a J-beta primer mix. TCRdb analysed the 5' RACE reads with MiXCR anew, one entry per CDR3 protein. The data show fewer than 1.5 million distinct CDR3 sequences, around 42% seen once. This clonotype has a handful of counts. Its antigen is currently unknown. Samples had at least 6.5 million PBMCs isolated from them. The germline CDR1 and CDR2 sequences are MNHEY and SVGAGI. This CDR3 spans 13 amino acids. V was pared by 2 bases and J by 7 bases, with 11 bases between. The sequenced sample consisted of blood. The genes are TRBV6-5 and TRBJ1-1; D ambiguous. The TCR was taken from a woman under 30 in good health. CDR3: CASSYDMGGEAFF. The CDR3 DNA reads TGTGCCAGCAGTTACGATATGGGTGGTGAAGCTTTCTTT.